The sequence of this T cell receptor beta chain was determined in a study of blood T cells in healthy people across ages. Across the whole study: About one barcoded beta molecule per two T cells was the capture yield of template switching.

This clonotype was counted a few times. Germline loops: CDR1 SGHTA, CDR2 FQGTGA. The ends lost 4 bases at V and 7 bases at J; junction bases unmatched: 10. CDR3 length: 16 amino acids. A second about 6 to 12 cycle PCR used barcoded and J-beta primers. TCRdb reprocessed the 5' RACE reads via MiXCR and lists one record per CDR3 protein. The sample lists 630,000 or so distinct CDR3 sequences, about 30% seen once, with about 15% in the top ten. The TCR originated in an elderly woman in good health. Sample: blood. The chain uses TRBV7-3 and TRBJ2-1; TRBD2 aligns across 10 bases. CDR3 in DNA: TGTGCCAGCAGCTCCACTAGCGGGGTTTCTACGAATGAGCAGTTCTTC. As protein: CASSSTSGVSTNEQFF.